Included here is one TCR beta chain sequence, with context. The target antigen is unknown. The junction differs from germline at one of its ends, possibly a read error. Germline values: CDR1 MNHEY, CDR2 SVGAGI. The CDR3 covers 16 residues. The sample belongs to a study of T cell repertoires in cytomegalovirus infection. Study context: Public TCR beta signatures indicated both CMV infection and matching HLA type. General observations from the study: The ex vivo response showed dominance by HLA-C-restricted CMV-specific TCR beta clonotypes. Based on cumulative public TCR beta family frequency, carriers of CMV plus the relevant HLA were identified.

TCRdb re-analysed the reads in MiXCR, keeping a single row per CDR3 protein. The sample has hundreds of thousands of distinct CDR3 sequences; 9% to 9.5% are singletons. The chain uses TRBV6-5 and TRBJ1-6; D unclear. Sequenced sample: PBMCs. The TCR comes from a human donor in good health (CMV status not recorded). Some clones in this sample may be carry-over from other donors' samples. In nucleotides, the CDR3 is TGTGCCAGCAGTTACTCCCCGAAAACGGGGAATTCATCCCTCCACTTT. This encodes CASSYSPKTGNSSLHF.